The 26 T cell receptor beta chains below come from one sample, sequenced in a study of T cell changes during pregnancy in multiple sclerosis. Produced via immunoSEQ multiplex PCR; TCRdb's table is partial and in-frame only. The table records fewer than 45,000 clones, about 88% of them present only once. The starting material was CD4+ T cells from peripheral blood mononuclear cells, obtained in the first trimester of pregnancy. The origin of the receptors is a female donor with multiple sclerosis, enrolled in a pregnancy study.

The V call is TRBV10-3, the J call TRBJ2-2; TRBD2 matches at 12 bases. Germline V gene data show CDR1 as ENHRY and CDR2 as SYGVKD. The CDR3 spans 18 residues. The trim removed 2 bases at V and 7 bases at J, leaving 11 bases unmatched. CDR3 protein: CAISEPTLAGGKYGELFF. The DNA of the CDR3 is TGTGCCATCAGTGAGCCTACACTAGCGGGGGGAAAGTACGGGGAGCTGTTTTTT.

The CDR3 DNA is TGTGCCAGAGGTCCGGGCGGGGAGCTGTTTTTT. This encodes CARGPGGELFF. This rearrangement joins TRBV28 to TRBJ2-2; D is uncertain. Trimming pared 9 bases from V and 7 bases from J, leaving 9 bases between. The CDR3 loop spans 11 amino acids. The germline CDR1 and CDR2 sequences are MDHEN and SYDVKM.

The chain employs TRBV7-9 and TRBJ2-2, with D maybe TRBD2 (5 bases). CDR3 length equals 13 residues. Trimming removed 6 bases at V and 7 bases at J, with 12 bases between. CDR1 is SEHNR, CDR2 FQNEAQ, per germline (reference sequence). The chain's CDR3 is CASRVPSGGELFF. In DNA, the CDR3 is TGTGCCAGCAGGGTCCCAAGCGGCGGGGAGCTGTTTTTT.

The chain carries TRBV5-1 and TRBJ2-3; possibly TRBD1 for D (6 bases). The V and J ends lost 0 bases and 11 bases respectively, with 16 bases between them. Germline CDR1 reads SGHRS; CDR2 reads YFSETQ. The CDR3 consists of 14 residues. CDR3 DNA: TGCGCCAGCAGCTTGGCAGGGGTGAAAGGCTGGCAGTATTTT. Encoded protein: CASSLAGVKGWQYF.

This clone was recorded once. The chain combines TRBV27 with TRBJ1-2, with unresolved D. V was shortened by 3 bases and J by 2 bases, with 19 bases between the two germline ends. This CDR3 is 17 amino acids long. CDR1 and CDR2 (germline): MNHEY, SMNVEV (reference sequence). The DNA of the CDR3 is TGTGCCAGCAGTTTGGAGGCGAGCGGATACGAAAACTATGGCTACACCTTC. Residues: CASSLEASGYENYGYTF.

V usage is TRBV9 and J usage is TRBJ1-1, with D tentatively TRBD1 (5 bases). The CDR3 is made up of 16 amino acids. CDR1 is SGDLS and CDR2 is YYNGEE in the germline V gene. V shed 0 bases and J shed 4 bases, with 16 bases lying between them. This CDR3 reads CASSVGQGNVITEAFF. DNA of the CDR3: TGTGCCAGCAGCGTAGGGCAGGGTAATGTAATCACTGAAGCTTTCTTT. The full variable domain, in which reference TRBV9 and TRBJ1-1 provide the parts outside the CDR3, is DSGVTQTPKHLITATGQRVTLRCSPRSGDLSVYWYQQSLDQGLQFLIQYYNGEERAKGNILERFSAQQFPDLHSELNLSSLELGDSALYFCASSVGQGNVITEAFFGQGTRLTVV.

V gene TRBV6-5 combines with J gene TRBJ2-7, with 12 bases that match TRBD2. The V gene end was trimmed by 1 base and the J gene end by 4 bases; junction bases not matched to a gene: 2. The V gene's germline CDR1 is MNHEY and CDR2 SVGAGI. This CDR3 contains 15 residues. CDR3 in DNA: TGTGCCAGCAGTTACTTGACTAGCGGGGGATACGAGCAGTACTTC. Encoded protein: CASSYLTSGGYEQYF.

CDR3 sequence reads: CASSEWAPSSYEQYF. CDR3 bases: TGTGCCAGCAGTGAATGGGCACCGAGCTCCTACGAGCAGTACTTC. The rearrangement uses TRBV25-1 and TRBJ2-7; the D is unclear. The V and J ends lost 1 base and 0 bases respectively, with 10 bases between them. The CDR3 spans 15 residues. The germline V gene has CDR1 MGHDK and CDR2 SYGVNS.

This chain uses TRBV5-1 with TRBJ2-7, with D possibly being TRBD1 (5 bases). CDR3 size: 14 residues. Per the germline V gene, CDR1 is SGHRS and CDR2 is YFSETQ. V dropped 0 bases and J dropped 2 bases, with 9 bases sitting between them. The CDR3, as DNA: TGCGCCAGCAGCTTGGTAGGGGTAACCTACGAGCAGTACTTC. Protein: CASSLVGVTYEQYF.

The rearrangement links TRBV5-1 to TRBJ2-3, with TRBD1 matching 8 bases. V shed 0 bases and J 7 bases; nucleotides not matched to a gene: 13. CDR3 length: 17 amino acids. The V gene's germline CDR1 is SGHRS and CDR2 YFSETQ. The CDR3 bases are TGCGCCAGCAGCTTGGCCCGGACAGGGAGACTTCTAAATACGCAGTATTTT. Its protein product is CASSLARTGRLLNTQYF.

V is TRBV9 and J is TRBJ1-3, with D tentatively TRBD1 (6 bases). Trimming cost V 4 bases and J 0 bases, with 14 bases left between them. The CDR3 has 16 amino acids. Per germline, CDR1 SGDLS and CDR2 YYNGEE. The CDR3 region has the DNA TGTGCCAGCAGCACACCACAGGGAACCTCTGGAAACACCATATATTTT. It specifies CASSTPQGTSGNTIYF.

This chain uses TRBV19 with TRBJ2-7, with D possibly being TRBD2 (5 bases). CDR3 size: 15 residues. Trimming cost V 4 bases and J 0 bases, with 13 bases left between them. The germline V gene encodes CDR1 LNHDA and CDR2 SQIVND (reference sequence). The CDR3 sequence: CASSTPGSSSYEQYF. CDR3 DNA sequence: TGTGCCAGTAGTACCCCGGGGTCCAGCTCCTACGAGCAGTACTTC.

The chain is built from TRBV10-1 and TRBJ2-3, with TRBD2 as a possible D gene (6 bases). Trimming cost V 6 bases and J 1 base, with 8 bases left between them. Germline V gene lookup returns CDR1 WNHNN and CDR2 SYGVQD (reference sequence). This CDR3 has 13 amino acids. This chain's CDR3 is CASRASGTDTQYF. The CDR3 DNA follows: TGCGCCAGCAGGGCTAGCGGCACAGATACGCAGTATTTT.

The V call is TRBV11-3, the J call TRBJ2-2, with 7 bases that match TRBD1. Germline CDR1 and CDR2: SGHNT and YENEEA. The CDR3 is 17 residues long. V lost 4 bases, J lost 3 bases, and 11 bases stayed unmatched. The CDR3 here is CASSSTTTGPYTGELFF. Here the CDR3 DNA reads TGTGCCAGCAGCTCGACAACGACAGGGCCCTACACCGGGGAGCTGTTTTTT.

V usage is TRBV30 and J usage is TRBJ2-1, with D perhaps matching TRBD2 (5 bases). This CDR3 has 13 residues. V was trimmed by 3 bases and J by 6 bases, leaving 12 bases between them. Germline CDR1 and CDR2: GTSNPN and SVGIG (reference sequence). The DNA of the CDR3 is TGTGCCTGGAGCCGGACTGTACGCAATGAGCAGTTCTTC. As protein: CAWSRTVRNEQFF.

This chain joins TRBV30 and TRBJ1-1; 7 bases are shared with TRBD1. With V trimmed by 3 bases and J by 3 bases, 4 bases remained unmatched. From germline, CDR1 is GTSNPN and CDR2 SVGIG (reference sequence). The CDR3 sequence is 13 residues long. The CDR3 DNA reads as TGTGCCTGGAGGACAGGGATGGACACTGAAGCTTTCTTT. Residues: CAWRTGMDTEAFF. Drawing the rest from reference TRBV30 and TRBJ1-1, the complete variable domain is SQTIHQWPATLVQPVGSPLSLECTVEGTSNPNLYWYRQAAGRGLQLLFYSVGIGQISSEVPQNLSASRPQDRQFILSSKKLLLSDSGFYLCAWRTGMDTEAFFGQGTRLTVV.

This chain connects TRBV4-3 to TRBJ2-7; 12 bases fit TRBD2. Losses at the gene ends were 0 bases for V and 3 bases for J; bases not matched to a gene: 12. The CDR3 is 19 amino acids. Germline V gene sequence: CDR1 LGHNA, CDR2 YSLEER. The CDR3 loop reads CASSQDRLAGELTFYEQYF. CDR3 bases: TGCGCCAGCAGCCAAGATCGACTAGCGGGGGAGCTTACATTCTACGAGCAGTACTTC.

The chain has TRBV9 and TRBJ2-5; possibly TRBD2 for D (6 bases). The germline CDR1 and CDR2 sequences are SGDLS and YYNGEE. Trimming removed 6 bases at V and 1 base at J, with 10 bases between. The CDR3 consists of 13 residues. The CDR3 DNA reads as TGTGCCAGCACTCCGGGGGTCCAAGAGACCCAGTACTTC. As protein: CASTPGVQETQYF.

V gene TRBV18 combines with J gene TRBJ2-5, with D possibly being TRBD1 (6 bases). Per germline, CDR1 KGHSH and CDR2 LQKENI. The ends were cut back, 5 bases at V and 4 bases at J, with 20 bases in the middle. The CDR3 is 16 amino acids. In DNA form, the CDR3 reads TGTGCCAGCTCAGTACTGGACAGTCTATCTCCAGAGACCCAGTACTTC. It is translated as CASSVLDSLSPETQYF. The entire variable domain, with the rest obtained from reference TRBV18 and TRBJ2-5, is as follows: NAGVMQNPRHLVRRRGQEARLRCSPMKGHSHVYWYRQLPEEGLKFMVYLQKENIIDESGMPKERFSAEFPKEGPSILRIQQVVRGDSAAYFCASSVLDSLSPETQYFGPGTRLLVL.

The J gene is TRBJ2-7, the V gene TRBV21-1; the table's D call TRBD2 went unverified against the DNA. TRBV21-1 is classified as a pseudogene. The CDR3 is 12 amino acids. The CDR3 sequence is CASRRKVSREYF. The CDR3 DNA reads as TGTGCCAGCAGGCGAAAAGTGTCCCGGGAGTACTTC.

By share, this clone ranks as medium-sized. The chain has TRBV27 and TRBJ2-3; 7 bases map to TRBD1. The CDR3 is 15 residues long. Germline-derived CDR1 and CDR2 are MNHEY and SMNVEV (reference sequence). V shed 3 bases and J 3 bases; nucleotides not matched to a gene: 6. DNA of the CDR3: TGTGCCAGCAGTTTCGACAGGGTAGGGACAGATACGCAGTATTTT. Its translation: CASSFDRVGTDTQYF.

The chain carries TRBV11-1 and TRBJ1-1; possible D gene TRBD1, 6 bases. Trimming shortened V by 8 bases and J by 0 bases, and 13 bases separated the two germline ends. The CDR3 has 14 amino acids. Looked up from germline, CDR1 is SGHAT and CDR2 is FQDESV (reference sequence). The CDR3 spells CASSKQGLNTEAFF. Written as DNA, the CDR3 is TGTGCCAGCTCTAAGCAGGGGCTGAACACTGAAGCTTTCTTT.

The chain uses TRBV11-2 and TRBJ2-5, with 14 bases matching TRBD2. The length of the CDR3 is 17 residues. With V trimmed by 5 bases and J by 5 bases, 10 bases remained unmatched. In germline, CDR1 is SGHAT, CDR2 FQNNGV. The CDR3 reads CASSPGLAGVFSETQYF. The CDR3 DNA is TGTGCCAGCAGCCCGGGACTAGCGGGAGTATTTAGCGAGACCCAGTACTTC.

This clone was found once. The chain recombines TRBV18 with TRBJ1-4; D is undetermined. The germline V gene has CDR1 KGHSH and CDR2 LQKENI. The CDR3 is made up of 14 amino acids. Trimming took 2 bases from V and 8 from J, leaving 12 bases between them. The CDR3 region is CASSPSSNREKLFF. The CDR3 DNA reads as TGTGCCAGCTCACCATCCTCCAATCGGGAAAAACTGTTTTTT.

The V gene is TRBV30, the J gene TRBJ2-2, with D uncertain. The V gene lost 1 base and the J gene lost 1 base, with 7 bases spanning the gap. CDR3 size: 14 residues. Germline CDR1 GTSNPN, CDR2 SVGIG (reference sequence). The CDR3: CAWSAGWNTGELFF. CDR3 bases: TGTGCCTGGAGTGCGGGTTGGAACACCGGGGAGCTGTTTTTT.

The J gene is TRBJ2-1, the V gene TRBV14; the match to TRBD2 covers 16 bases. After removal of 1 base from V and 12 bases from J, the junction contained 9 bases not matched to a gene. The length of the CDR3 is 17 residues. Germline V gene data show CDR1 as SGHDN and CDR2 as FVKESK. The CDR3 loop is CASSQAGTSGRGRGQFF. CDR3 bases: TGTGCCAGCAGCCAAGCCGGGACTAGCGGGAGGGGCAGGGGGCAGTTCTTC.